This T cell receptor (beta chain) was found in a study of regulatory T cells. General study results and limits: Patient repertoires had restricted TRB V-J pairs and skewed V and J usage, most in Tregs. Hydrophobic residues at CDR3 positions 6 and 7 were enriched in conventional CD4+ T cells of CD3G-deficient patients.

Amplification used 52 TRBV primers and 13 TRBJ primers. Data came from immunoSEQ multiplex PCR; TCRdb stores just in-frame clones and leaves some out. Of about 23,000 clones in the sample, approximately 91% were seen once. Every patient with CD3G deficiency had evidence of autoimmunity. Regulatory (CD25-high CD127-low) and conventional (CD25-low CD127-high) CD4+ T cells were sorted separately. Germline assignment: CDR1 MDHEN and CDR2 SYDVKM. Trimming left V 2 bases short and J 2 bases short, with 15 bases between. CDR3 size: 16 residues. As regards this clone: Antigen: not known.

The sample was conventional CD4+ T cells sorted from blood. This sequence was found in a child aged 5 to 17 with CD3G deficiency. The genes are TRBV28 and TRBJ1-2; D might be TRBD1 (5 bases). The CDR3 is CASSLEGLPLNYGYTF. CDR3 nucleotides: TGTGCCAGCAGTTTAGAGGGGCTCCCACTGAACTATGGCTACACCTTC.